This T cell receptor beta chain was observed in a study of Ad26.COV2.S vaccination and SARS-CoV-2 variants. Points from the study as a whole: Vaccine recipients surpassed placebo recipients in spike-specific TCR breadth.

Treatment in this sample: some 19 received Ad26.COV2.S at low or high dose, single or two shots; roughly 5 received placebo; per-sample allocation not given. It was on day 63 after the first vaccine or placebo injection that samples were taken. SARS-CoV-2 spike from the Wuhan strain was encoded by the vaccine, an Ad26 vector. CDR3 length equals 14 residues. Germline CDR1 reads SNHLY; CDR2 reads FYNNEI. Trimming stripped 3 bases from V and 7 bases from J, with 10 bases between. Assay: immunoSEQ multiplex PCR; the TCRdb copy retains only in-frame clones and omits some. This repertoire shows around 450,000 clones, 85% to 90% found once; its top ten account for approximately 2.5%. To note about this clone: The antigen remains undetermined.

This TCR was sampled from a person aged 18-65 years who received the Ad26.COV2.S COVID-19 vaccine or a placebo. Sample: peripheral blood, taken in a trial of Ad26.COV2.S vaccine versus placebo. This chain joins TRBV2 and TRBJ1-6; D might be TRBD1 (5 bases). This chain's CDR3 is CASSEEQVNSPLHF. CDR3 bases: TGTGCCAGCAGTGAGGAACAGGTCAATTCACCCCTCCACTTT. The whole variable domain, remainder taken from reference TRBV2 and TRBJ1-6, is EPEVTQTPSHQVTQMGQEVILRCVPISNHLYFYWYRQILGQKVEFLVSFYNNEISEKSEIFDDQFSVERPDGSNFTLKIRSTKLEDSAMYFCASSEEQVNSPLHFGNGTRLTVT.